This section outlines one T cell receptor beta chain sequence together with its context. What it binds is unknown. The CDR3 is 14 residues long. Trimming removed 2 bases from V and 6 bases from J; junction bases left unmatched: 5. In TCRdb, the reads were re-called with MiXCR into one record per CDR3 protein. The table shows around 740,000 distinct CDR3 sequences, with roughly 35% occurring only once. This sample is part of a study of T cell repertoires in cytomegalovirus infection. Study-level information: Carrying CMV and the relevant HLA type showed in public TCR beta signatures.

Broader study findings: In two of eight donors, the top clonotype was HLA-C-restricted CMV-specific. Pooled public TCR beta family frequency picked out CMV carriers with the relevant HLA.

The sample comprised PBMCs. This receptor was identified in a human donor in good health (CMV status not recorded). Some clones in this sample may be carry-over from other donors' samples. The chain employs TRBV12-3 or TRBV12-4 and TRBJ1-1, with 8 bases aligning to TRBD1. The CDR3 here is CASSLQGAKAEAFF. DNA for the CDR3: TGTGCCAGCAGTTTACAGGGGGCTAAGGCTGAAGCTTTCTTT.